Below are 14 T cell receptor beta chains sequenced from a single sample in a study of blood T cell repertoires in COVID-19. Repertoires were generated with immunoSEQ multiplex PCR, while TCRdb's copy carries only in-frame clones and drops some. The table records some 290,000 clones, roughly 79% of them present only once. The sequencing sample was made of peripheral blood. These receptors were collected from a woman in her sixties with active or convalescent COVID-19.

This clone was counted a single time. J is TRBJ1-1 and V is TRBV7-2; 10 bases map to TRBD1. Germline CDR1 is SGHTA and CDR2 is FQGNSA. The J segment lost 0 bases and the V segment lost 4 bases, leaving 8 bases of the junction unmatched. The length of the CDR3 is 17 residues. This chain's CDR3 is CASSSGQGVRVNTEAFF. In DNA, the CDR3 is TGTGCCAGCAGCTCCGGACAGGGGGTAAGGGTGAACACTGAAGCTTTCTTT.

V and J are TRBV6-4 and TRBJ1-1, with TRBD1 identical over 7 bases. The CDR3 loop spans 16 amino acids. After removal of 11 bases from V and 0 bases from J, the junction contained 15 bases not matched to a gene. Germline loops: CDR1 MRHNA, CDR2 SNTAGT. The chain's CDR3 is CAGGPEQGLLNTEAFF. CDR3 in DNA: TGTGCCGGAGGACCCGAACAGGGGCTCCTGAACACTGAAGCTTTCTTT.

V and J are TRBV7-9 and TRBJ2-2, with 9 nucleotides matching TRBD2. With V trimmed by 3 bases and J by 5 bases, 4 bases remained unmatched. In germline, CDR1 is SEHNR, CDR2 FQNEAQ (reference sequence). The CDR3 totals 15 residues. The CDR3 loop is CASSFVAGETGELFF. CDR3 bases: TGTGCCAGCAGCTTCGTAGCGGGGGAGACCGGGGAGCTGTTTTTT.

CDR3 DNA: TGTGCCAGCAGCTTCGACAGGGGCGGCTACACCTTC. The encoded protein is CASSFDRGGYTF. The chain uses TRBV7-2 and TRBJ1-2; TRBD1 matches 8 bases. The CDR3 spans 12 residues. Germline V gives CDR1 SGHTA, CDR2 FQGNSA. With V trimmed by 3 bases and J by 8 bases, 2 bases remained unmatched.

The CDR3 loop is CSVGAGYNEQFF. Here the CDR3 DNA reads TGCAGCGTTGGGGCAGGCTACAATGAGCAGTTCTTC. The V gene is TRBV29-1, the J gene TRBJ2-1; D is unclear. The V end lost 4 bases, the J end lost 3 bases, and 7 bases lay between the germline ends. Looked up from germline, CDR1 is SQVTM and CDR2 is ANQGSEA. There are 12 residues in the CDR3.

V gene TRBV7-9 combines with J gene TRBJ1-6; 7 nucleotides agree with TRBD1. The V and J ends lost 4 bases and 7 bases, in that order; junction bases with no gene match: 4. The germline V gene has CDR1 SEHNR and CDR2 FQNEAQ (reference sequence). The CDR3 covers 14 residues. The CDR3 DNA follows: TGTGCCAGCAGCTCCGGGACAGCAAATTCACCCCTCCACTTT. Translation: CASSSGTANSPLHF.

The gene calls are TRBV2 and TRBJ2-1; 12 positions agree with TRBD2. The V and J ends lost 5 bases and 4 bases, in that order; junction bases with no gene match: 3. The V gene's germline CDR1 is SNHLY and CDR2 FYNNEI. The CDR3 has 15 amino acids. The CDR3 region is CASSPTSGGYNEQFF. The CDR3 nucleotides are TGTGCCAGCAGTCCAACTAGCGGGGGGTACAATGAGCAGTTCTTC.

The V and J genes are TRBV5-4 and TRBJ1-6; possible D gene TRBD1, 6 bases. Trimming took 2 bases from V and 7 from J, leaving 10 bases between them. This CDR3 has 14 amino acids. Germline-derived CDR1 and CDR2 are SGHNT and YYREEE (reference sequence). The CDR3 reads CASSLDRFNSPLHF. For the CDR3, the DNA is TGTGCCAGCAGCTTAGACAGGTTCAATTCACCCCTCCACTTT.

In its sample, this clone was seen a few times. The J gene is TRBJ1-2, the V gene TRBV4-1, with unresolved D. The germline V gene has CDR1 MGHRA and CDR2 YSYEKL. The CDR3 runs 14 residues. V shed 0 bases and J shed 8 bases, with 13 bases lying between them. CDR3 loop: CASSQDRLFVGYTF. Written as DNA, the CDR3 is TGCGCCAGCAGCCAAGATAGACTGTTCGTGGGCTACACCTTC.

V is TRBV7-8 and J is TRBJ2-3; 8 positions match TRBD2. The CDR3 sequence is 15 residues long. CDR1 is SGHVS and CDR2 is FQNEAQ in the germline V gene. V lost 5 bases, J lost 0 bases, and 4 bases stayed unmatched. The CDR3 loop reads CASSARGGSTDTQYF. In nucleotides, the CDR3 is TGTGCCAGCAGCGCTCGGGGGGGTAGCACAGATACGCAGTATTTT.

This chain connects TRBV11-2 to TRBJ1-2, with D hard to call. Germline V gene lookup returns CDR1 SGHAT and CDR2 FQNNGV. The CDR3 is made up of 15 amino acids. Trimming left V 1 base short and J 7 bases short, with 16 bases between. The CDR3 reads CASSLVRAGGPGYTF. CDR3 bases: TGTGCCAGCAGCTTAGTTAGGGCAGGCGGGCCTGGCTACACCTTC.

Notes on this clone: Other DNA sequences within the sample encode an identical CDR3. This chain links TRBV12-3 or TRBV12-4 with TRBJ1-2; 7 bases are shared with TRBD1. Germline trimming cut 6 bases from V and 4 bases from J; bases unmatched to any gene: 2. This CDR3 region has 12 residues. Written as DNA, the CDR3 is TGTGCCAGCAGCGGGACAGCCTATGGCTACACCTTC. Translating it yields CASSGTAYGYTF.

This clone was recorded a few times. The gene calls are TRBV19 and TRBJ1-2, with D uncertain. The CDR3 sequence is 15 residues long. The germline V gene encodes CDR1 LNHDA and CDR2 SQIVND (reference sequence). Trimming took off 4 bases at V and 0 bases at J, with 12 bases between the two ends. The CDR3 spells CASSTTVLANYGYTF. In DNA, the CDR3 is TGTGCCAGTAGTACCACAGTTTTAGCTAACTATGGCTACACCTTC.

The V call is TRBV25-1, the J call TRBJ1-6, with D possibly TRBD1 on 5 matching bases. Germline values: CDR1 MGHDK, CDR2 SYGVNS. V dropped 6 bases and J dropped 8 bases, with 14 bases sitting between them. This CDR3 has 14 amino acids. The CDR3 nucleotides are TGTGCCAGCAGCTCTTCACGGGGGGATTCACCCCTCCACTTT. Protein: CASSSSRGDSPLHF. The complete variable domain, with remaining parts taken from reference TRBV25-1 and TRBJ1-6, reads EADIYQTPRYLVIGTGKKITLECSQTMGHDKMYWYQQDPGMELHLIHYSYGVNSTEKGDLSSESTVSRIRTEHFPLTLESARPSHTSQYLCASSSSRGDSPLHFGNGTRLTVT.